This T cell receptor beta chain derives from a study of read filtering for tumor transcriptome and immune sequencing. Study findings and constraints: Correlation between methods rose after single-read clonotypes were removed.

CDR1 and CDR2 from the germline V gene are SGHDT and YYEEEE. The CDR3 is 14 amino acids. Points on this clonotype: What it binds is unknown. The junction does not match germline at one end; this may be a read error.

The library was built from about 400 ng RNA with molecular barcoded adaptors for alpha/delta and beta/gamma chains. TCRdb independently ran MiXCR on the reads; one entry per CDR3 protein. Counted here are about 38,000 distinct CDR3 sequences, about 14% occurring once; the ten biggest clones make up around 18%. The sequenced sample was a population of CD138-negative cells sorted from bone marrow. This chain joins TRBV5-6 and TRBJ2-1, with D perhaps matching TRBD2 (6 bases). This TCR came from a donor at least 40 years old with multiple myeloma. Here the CDR3 DNA reads TGCGCCAGCAGCCCGGGAGCGATCTACAATGAGCAGCTCTTC. It yields the protein CASSPGAIYNEQLF.